This section outlines one T cell receptor (beta chain) sequence together with its context. The sample is drawn from a study of shared clonotypes between healthy human individuals. Across the study: The people who gave samples were two women and three men aged 18 to 49.

Clones were read by immunoSEQ multiplex PCR, and TCRdb kept only the in-frame ones, dropping some. This table holds about 500,000 clones, 60% to 80% found once. Specimen: PBMCs. This TCR was recovered from a woman aged 40 to 50 in good health. Some clones in this sample may be carry-over from other donors' samples.

The CDR3 spells CATSRGTGYHQPQHF. The CDR3 coding sequence is TGTGCCACCAGCAGAGGGACAGGGTACCATCAGCCCCAGCATTTT. This sequence joins TRBV15 and TRBJ1-5, with 8 bases lining up with TRBD1. J lost 5 bases, V lost 1 base, and 4 bases had no gene match. CDR3 length: 15 residues. The germline CDR1 and CDR2 sequences are LNHNV and YYDKDF (reference sequence).